Below, 30 T cell receptor beta chains from the same sample are listed, as sequenced in a study of regulatory T cells in long-lasting Graves disease. Time point denoted: persistent/refractory GD, antithyroid drugs over 5 years with positive TRAb. Extracted PBMC RNA gave rise to the TCR library. Arm-PCR of CDR3 regions and iRepertoire HTBI primers were the basis on which TCR beta libraries were built. A single record per CDR3 protein comes from TCRdb applying MiXCR to the multiplex PCR reads. This sample carries more than 300,000 distinct CDR3 sequences, 15% to 20% of them seen once, and the ten largest clones take less than 30%. This material consisted of peripheral blood mononuclear cells (PBMCs), taken when the disease was refractory, from a patient treated with antithyroid drugs. These receptors originate from a female donor with Graves disease.

In this sample, this clonotype turned up many times. V usage is TRBV6-5 and J usage is TRBJ1-5; D is undetermined. Per germline, CDR1 MNHEY and CDR2 SVGAGI. V was cut by 0 bases and J by 3 bases, with 9 bases left in between. This CDR3 is 15 amino acids long. In DNA, the CDR3 is TGTGCCAGCAGTTACTCGGTCGGGATCAATCAGCCCCAGCATTTT. This gives the protein CASSYSVGINQPQHF.

A note on this clonotype: A much larger clone sits a single nucleotide away, making a read error possible. This chain connects TRBV12-3 or TRBV12-4 to TRBJ1-1; D is perhaps TRBD1 (6 bases). The CDR3 loop spans 12 amino acids. Trimming took off 5 bases at V and 11 bases at J, with 15 bases between the two ends. DNA for the CDR3: TGTGCCAGCAGTACCACAGGGCGGTGTGCTTTCTTT. Its protein is CASSTTGRCAFF.

At least ten counts were recorded for this clonotype. The chain carries TRBV11-2 and TRBJ2-7, with 8 bases that match TRBD2. The germline CDR1 and CDR2 sequences are SGHAT and FQNNGV. The CDR3 spans 16 residues. The V and J ends lost 4 bases and 4 bases, in that order; junction bases with no gene match: 12. Here the CDR3 reads CASSSPREASGYEQYF. The DNA for the CDR3 is TGTGCCAGCAGCTCTCCCCGGGAAGCTAGCGGGTACGAGCAGTACTTC.

This clonotype was counted many times. This sequence joins TRBV6-1 and TRBJ2-5, with D maybe TRBD1 (5 bases). The germline V gene has CDR1 MNHNS and CDR2 SASEGT. There are 15 residues in the CDR3. The ends were cut back, 7 bases at V and 1 base at J, with 16 bases in the middle. DNA for the CDR3: TGTGCCAGCACGTCCGGACACTCCATCCAAGAGACCCAGTACTTC. It specifies CASTSGHSIQETQYF.

This clonotype showed up just a few times. The J gene is TRBJ1-2, the V gene TRBV27; D is unclear. This CDR3 region has 13 residues. Trimming cost V 6 bases and J 4 bases, with 12 bases left between them. The germline V gene encodes CDR1 MNHEY and CDR2 SMNVEV (reference sequence). CDR3: CASSITRAYGYTF. In DNA form, the CDR3 reads TGTGCCAGCAGCATAACCCGGGCCTATGGCTACACCTTC.

The chain joins TRBV20-1 to TRBJ2-7; D might be TRBD1 (5 bases). CDR1 DFQATT and CDR2 SNEGSKA come from the germline V gene (reference sequence). CDR3 length: 13 residues. Trimming left V 1 base short and J 6 bases short, with 13 bases between. The CDR3 loop is CSARGRGPGEQYF. CDR3 in DNA: TGCAGTGCTAGAGGTAGGGGCCCTGGCGAGCAGTACTTC.

At least ten counts were recorded for this clonotype. The chain links TRBV6-1 to TRBJ1-1, with no clear D. This CDR3 region has 14 residues. V shed 7 bases and J shed 0 bases, with 12 bases lying between them. Germline values: CDR1 MNHNS, CDR2 SASEGT. The CDR3 bases are TGTGCCAGCATCCTCCGGGATCTGAACACTGAAGCTTTCTTT. It codes for CASILRDLNTEAFF.

This clonotype was counted only a few times. This sequence joins TRBV6-1 and TRBJ2-7; 7 bases agree with TRBD2. Trimming cost V 7 bases and J 6 bases; bases outside gene matches: 9. Germline values: CDR1 MNHNS, CDR2 SASEGT. The CDR3 consists of 13 residues. CDR3 DNA: TGTGCCAGCAAAGGCGGGAGACGGGGCGAGCAGTACTTC. Translation gives CASKGGRRGEQYF.

V and J are TRBV7-2 and TRBJ2-1, with unresolved D. The CDR3 length is 12 residues. Trimming shortened V by 5 bases and J by 8 bases, and 10 bases separated the two germline ends. Germline CDR1 reads SGHTA; CDR2 reads FQGNSA. Here the CDR3 reads CASSPPWDEQFF. The DNA of the CDR3 is TGTGCCAGCAGCCCCCCTTGGGATGAGCAGTTCTTC.

This clonotype was counted between two and nine times. This chain connects TRBV20-1 to TRBJ2-7; the match to TRBD2 covers 12 bases. J gave up 2 bases and V 1 base, and 9 bases lay outside the gene matches. The CDR3 has 17 amino acids. CDR1 and CDR2 from the germline V gene are DFQATT and SNEGSKA (reference sequence). This chain's CDR3 is CSARVDPASGRAYEQYF. For the CDR3, the DNA is TGCAGTGCTAGAGTGGACCCCGCTAGCGGGAGGGCCTACGAGCAGTACTTC.

This clonotype was observed a few times. The rearrangement joins TRBV4-2 to TRBJ1-2, with unresolved D. The CDR3 runs to 13 residues. V gave up 1 base and J gave up 7 bases, with 10 bases separating them. Germline loops: CDR1 LGHNA, CDR2 YNFKEQ. CDR3 region: CASSQGRAPGYTF. The CDR3 DNA reads TGTGCCAGCAGCCAAGGCCGGGCGCCTGGCTACACCTTC.

This clonotype was seen repeatedly, ten times or more. This chain connects TRBV28 to TRBJ2-1; the match to TRBD2 covers 8 bases. Germline CDR1 MDHEN, CDR2 SYDVKM. The CDR3 consists of 15 residues. Trimming at V came to 2 bases and at J to 0 bases, leaving 0 bases not matched to a gene. In DNA form, the CDR3 reads TGTGCCAGCAGTTTAAGCGGGAGCTCCTACAATGAGCAGTTCTTC. This gives the protein CASSLSGSSYNEQFF.

This clonotype was seen repeatedly, ten times or more. J is TRBJ2-7 and V is TRBV5-5; the D is unclear. Germline CDR1 SGHKS, CDR2 YYEKEE (reference sequence). The CDR3 loop spans 12 amino acids. With 6 bases removed from V and 7 bases from J, the gap between germline ends came to 14 bases. CDR3 nucleotides: TGTGCCAGCACCCAGTGGGTGGGGGAGCAGTACTTC. It translates to CASTQWVGEQYF.

There are a few counts of this clonotype. The chain couples TRBV27 to TRBJ2-1; D is unclear. CDR3 length equals 15 residues. Germline V gene data show CDR1 as MNHEY and CDR2 as SMNVEV (reference sequence). V lost 3 bases and J 7 bases, leaving 16 bases between the germline ends. The CDR3 loop is CASSFSLFGPNEQFF. The CDR3 DNA reads TGTGCCAGCAGTTTCTCCCTTTTTGGGCCAAATGAGCAGTTCTTC.

This clonotype was seen ten or more times. The chain uses TRBV27 and TRBJ1-6, with D unclear. V was pared by 2 bases and J by 7 bases, with 9 bases between. This CDR3 has 14 residues. Looked up from germline, CDR1 is MNHEY and CDR2 is SMNVEV (reference sequence). The CDR3 DNA reads TGTGCCAGCAGTTTACCGGGGTTCAATTCACCCCTCCACTTT. It codes for CASSLPGFNSPLHF.

The V and J genes are TRBV29-1 and TRBJ1-2; D is unclear. V dropped 0 bases and J dropped 4 bases, with 12 bases sitting between them. The CDR3 runs 14 residues. The germline V gene has CDR1 SQVTM and CDR2 ANQGSEA. CDR3 in amino acids: CSVEDLGRLYGYTF. As DNA, the CDR3 is TGCAGCGTTGAAGATTTGGGCCGACTCTATGGCTACACCTTC.

This clonotype was recorded many times. Relative to the germline gene, one junction end is altered; a read error may explain this. The rearrangement uses TRBV2 and TRBJ2-2; a possible D gene is TRBD2 (6 bases). The CDR3 is 14 residues long. Germline assignment: CDR1 SNHLY and CDR2 FYNNEI. Here the CDR3 reads CAGSERTITGELFF. CDR3 nucleotide sequence: TGTGCCGGCAGCGAAAGGACTATCACCGGGGAGCTGTTTTTT.

This clonotype was detected only once. The rearrangement links TRBV5-4 to TRBJ2-7, with 12 bases fitting TRBD2. CDR3 length equals 18 residues. Germline CDR1 reads SGHNT; CDR2 reads YYREEE (reference sequence). With 0 bases clipped from V and 4 bases from J, the junction kept 11 bases outside the gene matches. In nucleotides, the CDR3 is TGTGCCAGCAGCTTGGATCAACTAGCGGGAGGAACGGTGTACGAGCAGTACTTC. Amino acid sequence: CASSLDQLAGGTVYEQYF.

V gene TRBV11-2 combines with J gene TRBJ1-1; no firm D call. Germline assignment: CDR1 SGHAT and CDR2 FQNNGV. Trimming left V 0 bases short and J 6 bases short, with 20 bases between. CDR3 length: 17 residues. Here the CDR3 DNA reads TGTGCCAGCAGCTTAGATATCTTAAGAACTCTGGGTGCTGAAGCTTTCTTT. As protein: CASSLDILRTLGAEAFF.

The table lists this clonotype with a few counts. The V and J genes are TRBV7-9 and TRBJ2-3, with a possible D match to TRBD2 (5 bases). There are 14 residues in the CDR3. The germline gives CDR1 SEHNR, CDR2 FQNEAQ (reference sequence). With 5 bases removed from V and 2 bases from J, the gap between germline ends came to 11 bases. The chain's CDR3 is CASSLGLNTDTQYF. As DNA, the CDR3 is TGTGCCAGCAGCCTTGGACTCAACACAGATACGCAGTATTTT.

This clonotype appeared once. The CDR3 region has the DNA TGTGCCAGCAGCGGTCTCCCCAATCAGCCCCAGCATTTT. Amino acid sequence: CASSGLPNQPQHF. The V call is TRBV7-6, the J call TRBJ1-5; D uncertain. The length of the CDR3 is 13 residues. Germline CDR1 SGHVS, CDR2 FNYEAQ. The germline V and J ends were trimmed by 5 bases and 3 bases, with 8 bases remaining between them.

The chain couples TRBV2 to TRBJ2-1; D is unresolved. The CDR3 consists of 13 residues. Trimming shortened V by 3 bases and J by 10 bases, and 13 bases separated the two germline ends. CDR1 is SNHLY, CDR2 FYNNEI, per germline. The CDR3 DNA is TGTGCCAGCAGTGATGGTGGGTTTGGGGAGCAGTTCTTC. Amino acid sequence: CASSDGGFGEQFF.

This clonotype was seen ten or more times. The chain couples TRBV7-2 to TRBJ1-5; D is undetermined. The CDR3 has 13 amino acids. Trimming cost V 0 bases and J 5 bases, with 5 bases left between them. Germline CDR1 reads SGHTA; CDR2 reads FQGNSA. In nucleotides, the CDR3 is TGTGCCAGCAGCTTAGCCGGGGATCAGCCCCAGCATTTT. Residues: CASSLAGDQPQHF.

The sample holds many counts of this clonotype. The chain uses TRBV10-3 and TRBJ1-1; tentatively, D is TRBD1 (6 bases). The V gene's germline CDR1 is ENHRY and CDR2 SYGVKD. Trimming shortened V by 10 bases and J by 6 bases, and 18 bases separated the two germline ends. This CDR3 comprises 13 residues. For the CDR3, the DNA is TGTGCCAGCGGGGGACACCTCGCCTCTGAAGCTTTCTTT. Its protein is CASGGHLASEAFF.

Concerning this clonotype itself: This may arise from a read error, as a much more abundant clone is one base away. The V gene is TRBV10-3, the J gene TRBJ2-7; 9 positions agree with TRBD2. The germline gives CDR1 ENHRY, CDR2 SYGVKD. V shed 4 bases and J 4 bases; nucleotides not matched to a gene: 8. This CDR3 spans 15 amino acids. The CDR3 nucleotides read TGTGCCATCAGTGCGACAGCGGGAGGTGGGTACGAGCAGTACTTC. Protein sequence: CAISATAGGGYEQYF.

For this clonotype: It differs at one base from a far larger clone, so likely a read error. This chain links TRBV7-8 with TRBJ2-3, with 9 bases fitting TRBD2. Germline CDR1 SGHVS, CDR2 FQNEAQ. The CDR3 totals 14 residues. Germline trimming cut 8 bases from V and 6 bases from J; bases unmatched to any gene: 9. CDR3 in amino acids: CASSPGLATDTQYF. The CDR3 DNA is TGTGCCAGCTCTCCGGGACTAGCTACTGATACGCAGTATTTT.

This clonotype occurred a few times. The rearrangement uses TRBV4-1 and TRBJ2-5; 11 nucleotides align to TRBD1. The trim removed 4 bases at V and 3 bases at J, leaving 1 base unmatched. The CDR3 is made up of 14 amino acids. Germline CDR1 reads MGHRA; CDR2 reads YSYEKL. CDR3 sequence (DNA): TGCGCCAGCAGCCGGACAGGGGGCAAAGAGACCCAGTACTTC. This translates into CASSRTGGKETQYF.

The V and J genes are TRBV7-3 and TRBJ2-7; 8 bases agree with TRBD1. This CDR3 contains 14 residues. The junction had 7 bases not matched to a gene; V was cut back by 4 bases and J by 5 bases. The V gene's germline CDR1 is SGHTA and CDR2 FQGTGA. CDR3 region: CASSSRRGLDEQYF. The CDR3 DNA sequence: TGTGCCAGCAGCTCACGCAGGGGGCTCGACGAGCAGTACTTC.

Ten or more counts support this clonotype. The chain is built from TRBV6-1 and TRBJ1-2, with 9 bases aligning to TRBD1. The CDR3 contains 15 residues. Looked up from germline, CDR1 is MNHNS and CDR2 is SASEGT. V lost 5 bases to trimming and J lost 8 bases; unmatched junction nucleotides: 12. Here the CDR3 reads CASSSRGQGWIGYTF. The CDR3 region has the DNA TGTGCCAGCAGTAGTAGGGGACAGGGATGGATCGGCTACACCTTC.

Ten or more counts support this clonotype. The chain is built from TRBV5-4 and TRBJ1-6; TRBD1 aligns across 8 bases. With 5 bases clipped from V and 6 bases from J, the junction kept 10 bases outside the gene matches. The CDR3 is 16 amino acids. Per germline, CDR1 SGHNT and CDR2 YYREEE (reference sequence). CDR3 in DNA: TGTGCCAGCAGTTACGACAGGGGACGGAGTAATTCACCCCTCCACTTT. It specifies CASSYDRGRSNSPLHF.